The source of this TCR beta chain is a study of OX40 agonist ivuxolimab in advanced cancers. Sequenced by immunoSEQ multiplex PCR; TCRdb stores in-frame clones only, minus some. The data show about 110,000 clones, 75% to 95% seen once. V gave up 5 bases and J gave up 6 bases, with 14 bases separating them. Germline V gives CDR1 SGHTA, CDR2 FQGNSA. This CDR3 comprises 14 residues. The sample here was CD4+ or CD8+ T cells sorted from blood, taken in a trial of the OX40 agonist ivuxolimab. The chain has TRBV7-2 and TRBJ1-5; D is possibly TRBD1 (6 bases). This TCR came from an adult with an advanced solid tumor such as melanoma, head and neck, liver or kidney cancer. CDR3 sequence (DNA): TGTGCCAGCAGCCCTCAACAGGGAACTCAGCCCCAGCATTTT. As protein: CASSPQQGTQPQHF.